This T cell receptor (beta chain) originates from a study of regulatory T cells in long-lasting Graves disease. About the research overall: Antithyroid drugs had been taken under 3 months by newly diagnosed Graves' patients.

There are a few counts of this clonotype. Specified time point: newly diagnosed GD, antithyroid drugs for less than 3 months. The authors made the TCR library using RNA they extracted from PBMCs. Patients with Graves' disease were diagnosed by American Thyroid Association guidelines. This CDR3 is built from 13 residues. Per germline, CDR1 LNHDA and CDR2 SQIVND (reference sequence). V shed 6 bases and J shed 3 bases, with 11 bases lying between them. Arm-PCR of CDR3 regions and iRepertoire HTBI primers were the basis on which TCR beta libraries were built. TCRdb analysed the multiplex PCR reads with MiXCR anew, one entry per CDR3 protein. The table shows more than 300,000 distinct CDR3 sequences, with over 9.5% occurring only once. These data are also associated with another study on T cells in Graves' hyperthyroidism and ophthalmopathy. This second report adds: A lack of ophthalmopathy progression within 18 months defined stable Graves' hyperthyroidism. First-round RT-PCR targeting the TCR CDR3 was performed with the HTBI primer set.

The sequence came from a woman under 30 with Graves disease. The chain has TRBV19 and TRBJ1-2; D may be TRBD1 (6 bases). Here the sequenced sample was peripheral blood mononuclear cells (PBMCs), taken at new diagnosis, from a patient treated with antithyroid drugs. CDR3 protein: CASRGPGDYGYTF. The CDR3 DNA is TGTGCCAGTAGGGGGCCAGGGGACTATGGCTACACCTTC.